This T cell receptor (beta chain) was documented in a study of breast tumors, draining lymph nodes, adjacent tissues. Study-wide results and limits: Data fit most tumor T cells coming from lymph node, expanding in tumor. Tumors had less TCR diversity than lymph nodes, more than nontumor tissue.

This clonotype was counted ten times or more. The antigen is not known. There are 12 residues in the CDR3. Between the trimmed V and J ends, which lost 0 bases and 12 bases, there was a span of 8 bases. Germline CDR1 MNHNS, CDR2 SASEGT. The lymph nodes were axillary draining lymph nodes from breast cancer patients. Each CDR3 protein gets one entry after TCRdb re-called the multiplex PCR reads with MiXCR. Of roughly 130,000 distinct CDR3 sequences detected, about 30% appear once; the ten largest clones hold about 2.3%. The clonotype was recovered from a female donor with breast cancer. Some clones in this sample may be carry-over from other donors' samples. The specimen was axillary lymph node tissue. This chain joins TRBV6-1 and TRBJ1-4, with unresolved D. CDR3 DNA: TGTGCCAGCAGTGAAGCGCGCCGGGAACTGTTTTTT. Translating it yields CASSEARRELFF.